This T cell receptor beta chain was sequenced for a study of blood T cell repertoires in COVID-19. About the study: In each case, the material was cDNA or gDNA derived from T cells, B-cell-depleted T cells, or PBMCs.

Looked up from germline, CDR1 is LNHDA and CDR2 is SQIVND (reference sequence). The CDR3 covers 13 residues. Trimming took 3 bases from V and 4 from J, leaving 9 bases between them. The authors' processing: The assay estimated nucleated cells by amplifying reference gene primers. Libraries were prepared by immunoSEQ multiplex PCR; TCRdb keeps only in-frame clonotypes and omits some of them. Clone size and V and J calls were adopted from that table, with D and trimming inferred from the DNA. The table has about 130,000 clones, around 86% seen once. The genes are TRBV19 and TRBJ1-2, with D uncertain. Specimen: peripheral blood. The clonotype comes from a woman aged 50 to 65 who had recovered from COVID-19. The DNA for the CDR3 is TGTGCCAGTAGTATCCGGGGTAGCTATGGCTACACCTTC. This sequence encodes CASSIRGSYGYTF.